These 20 T cell receptor beta chains were all obtained from the same sample, sequenced in a study of identical twins. TCRdb used MiXCR to reprocess the 5' RACE reads, holding one entry per CDR3 protein. This table has approximately 470,000 distinct CDR3 sequences, 12% to 15% appearing once. These data also featured in a second study, about yellow fever vaccine responses in identical twins.

Input material: CD4+ T cells sorted from blood. The origin of the receptors is a young woman in good health.

The chain recombines TRBV9 with TRBJ2-5, with D possibly matching TRBD1 (6 bases). CDR1 is SGDLS, CDR2 YYNGEE, per germline. V gave up 0 bases and J gave up 0 bases, with 12 bases separating them. The CDR3 totals 16 residues. CDR3 nucleotide sequence: TGTGCCAGCAGCGTAGGAATTCGGGACAACCAAGAGACCCAGTACTTC. It is translated as CASSVGIRDNQETQYF.

This clonotype was detected a few times. V and J are TRBV6-1 and TRBJ2-3; tentatively, D is TRBD1 (5 bases). V shed 3 bases and J shed 1 base, with 11 bases lying between them. The CDR3 is 15 residues long. Germline V gene lookup returns CDR1 MNHNS and CDR2 SASEGT. CDR3 in DNA: TGTGCCAGCAGTGAGAAGGGGTGGGGCACAGATACGCAGTATTTT. This translates into CASSEKGWGTDTQYF.

The chain has TRBV7-9 and TRBJ2-5; 8 nucleotides line up with TRBD1. In germline, CDR1 is SEHNR, CDR2 FQNEAQ (reference sequence). The junction had 7 bases not matched to a gene; V was cut back by 2 bases and J by 5 bases. CDR3 size: 15 residues. Here the CDR3 DNA reads TGTGCCAGCAGCTTAATCGCAGGGGGCTATGAGACCCAGTACTTC. Its translation: CASSLIAGGYETQYF.

This clonotype was seen repeatedly, ten times or more. The chain has TRBV29-1 and TRBJ2-3; maybe TRBD2 (6 bases). The germline gives CDR1 SQVTM, CDR2 ANQGSEA. V was trimmed by 7 bases and J by 2 bases, leaving 10 bases between them. The CDR3 totals 12 residues. The chain's CDR3 is CSGGLPTDTQYF. In DNA form, the CDR3 reads TGCAGCGGCGGACTACCCACAGATACGCAGTATTTT.

The chain couples TRBV4-2 to TRBJ2-1; TRBD2 matches at 11 bases. Germline assignment: CDR1 LGHNA and CDR2 YNFKEQ. The CDR3 covers 15 residues. V shed 0 bases, J shed 8 bases, and the junction held 3 bases outside the gene matches. The chain's CDR3 is CASSQETSGSYEQFF. Here the CDR3 DNA reads TGTGCCAGCAGCCAAGAAACTAGCGGGAGTTATGAGCAGTTCTTC.

This clonotype was observed at least ten times. CDR3 protein: CSVNPGLVGTDTQYF. As DNA, the CDR3 is TGCAGCGTTAATCCGGGACTAGTTGGCACAGATACGCAGTATTTT. The chain employs TRBV29-1 and TRBJ2-3, with TRBD2 identical over 8 bases. Per the germline V gene, CDR1 is SQVTM and CDR2 is ANQGSEA. V was pared by 5 bases and J by 1 base, with 8 bases of the junction left unmatched. The CDR3 runs to 15 residues.

This clonotype was seen only a few times. As DNA, the CDR3 is TGTGCCATCAGTGAGCCGAAGGCTAGCGGGAGGCATGAGCAGTTCTTC. Protein: CAISEPKASGRHEQFF. The chain joins TRBV10-3 to TRBJ2-1; TRBD2 aligns across 11 bases. Germline V gene lookup returns CDR1 ENHRY and CDR2 SYGVKD. The ends lost 2 bases at V and 8 bases at J; junction bases unmatched: 8. This CDR3 comprises 16 residues.

This clonotype has just a few counts. The chain has TRBV7-2 and TRBJ2-7; weak D call: TRBD1 (5 bases). Germline V lookup: CDR1 SGHTA, CDR2 FQGNSA. V was trimmed by 1 base and J by 3 bases, leaving 13 bases between them. CDR3 length equals 15 residues. CDR3 DNA: TGTGCCAGCAGCTTAGGGGCAGGGATCAACTACGAGCAGTACTTC. Amino acid sequence: CASSLGAGINYEQYF.

This clonotype was recorded at least ten times. The chain couples TRBV12-3 or TRBV12-4 to TRBJ1-1; the D gene is possibly TRBD1 (6 bases). V lost 8 bases, J lost 1 base, and 17 bases lay in between. The CDR3 runs 15 residues. For the CDR3, the DNA is TGTGCCAGCCAACGGGGACAAACCTCGAACACTGAAGCTTTCTTT. Translated: CASQRGQTSNTEAFF.

This chain joins TRBV6-1 and TRBJ2-5; D perhaps matches TRBD1 (7 bases). The CDR3 covers 15 residues. V was pared by 10 bases and J by 5 bases, with 23 bases between. Germline V gene lookup returns CDR1 MNHNS and CDR2 SASEGT. CDR3 sequence reads: CATHPTGAAGETQYF. In DNA, the CDR3 is TGTGCCACCCACCCAACAGGGGCGGCGGGGGAGACCCAGTACTTC.

The V and J genes are TRBV6-1 and TRBJ1-1, with D hard to call. This CDR3 has 14 residues. Trimming cost V 4 bases and J 1 base, with 10 bases left between them. Germline assignment: CDR1 MNHNS and CDR2 SASEGT. Here the CDR3 DNA reads TGTGCCAGCAGTGCGCTAACCGGGAACACTGAAGCTTTCTTT. Translated, it gives CASSALTGNTEAFF.

In this sample, this clonotype turned up a few times. This chain joins TRBV7-2 and TRBJ2-3; 11 bases are a match to TRBD2. The CDR3 totals 19 residues. Per germline, CDR1 SGHTA and CDR2 FQGNSA. Trimming at V came to 0 bases and at J to 6 bases, leaving 14 bases not matched to a gene. The CDR3 loop is CASSLASPGSGGAADTQYF. CDR3 in DNA: TGTGCCAGCAGCTTAGCGTCCCCCGGTAGCGGGGGGGCTGCGGATACGCAGTATTTT.

The gene calls are TRBV9 and TRBJ2-1; 14 positions agree with TRBD2. The CDR3 is made up of 16 amino acids. Trimming removed 3 bases from V and 8 bases from J; junction bases left unmatched: 7. Germline V gene lookup returns CDR1 SGDLS and CDR2 YYNGEE. The CDR3 nucleotides are TGTGCCAGCAGCGCCATCGGGACTAGCGGGGGCCATGAGCAGTTCTTC. Translated, it gives CASSAIGTSGGHEQFF.

The chain links TRBV28 to TRBJ1-1; perhaps TRBD1 as D (6 bases). With 6 bases removed from V and 1 base from J, the gap between germline ends came to 15 bases. The CDR3 runs 15 residues. Germline lookup yields CDR1 MDHEN and CDR2 SYDVKM. The CDR3 here is CASRPSGAGNTEAFF. In DNA, the CDR3 is TGTGCCAGCAGGCCCTCAGGGGCAGGGAACACTGAAGCTTTCTTT.

The CDR3 here is CASSSPGTGSYEQYF. The CDR3 DNA reads TGTGCCAGCAGCTCCCCCGGGACAGGGTCCTACGAGCAGTACTTC. The chain has TRBV28 and TRBJ2-7; 9 nucleotides match TRBD1. V lost 6 bases to trimming and J lost 1 base; unmatched junction nucleotides: 7. The CDR3 is 15 amino acids. Germline values: CDR1 MDHEN, CDR2 SYDVKM.

The sample holds a few counts of this clonotype. The chain joins TRBV24-1 to TRBJ2-1; 9 bases fit TRBD2. This CDR3 spans 15 amino acids. Germline V gene sequence: CDR1 KGHDR, CDR2 SFDVKD. J gave up 15 bases and V 4 bases, and 15 bases lay outside the gene matches. CDR3 bases: TGTGCCACCAGTGACGCCGGGACTAGCATGGGGACGGTGTTCTTC. Its protein product is CATSDAGTSMGTVFF.

The rearrangement joins TRBV5-1 to TRBJ2-6, with D unresolved. This CDR3 region has 15 residues. Trimming removed 3 bases from V and 7 bases from J, with 14 bases in between. Germline V lookup: CDR1 SGHRS, CDR2 YFSETQ. The CDR3 sequence is CASSSTSLAANVLTF. CDR3 bases: TGCGCCAGCAGCTCGACGTCGCTCGCTGCCAACGTCCTGACTTTC.

This clonotype was seen more than once but under ten times. V is TRBV12-3 or TRBV12-4 and J is TRBJ2-3; 8 bases fit TRBD2. The CDR3 totals 15 residues. V lost 6 bases to trimming and J lost 1 base; unmatched junction nucleotides: 6. The CDR3 is CASSSSGGGTDTQYF. The CDR3 nucleotides are TGTGCCAGCAGCTCAAGCGGGGGTGGCACAGATACGCAGTATTTT.

This clonotype was observed a few times. CDR3 protein: CASSPPWPTDTQYF. The CDR3 coding sequence is TGTGCCAGCTCACCCCCGTGGCCCACAGATACGCAGTATTTT. V gene TRBV18 combines with J gene TRBJ2-3; the D is unclear. Germline CDR1 KGHSH, CDR2 LQKENI. CDR3 length: 14 residues. The V and J ends lost 3 bases and 2 bases respectively, with 9 bases between them.

This clonotype was seen a few times. The chain couples TRBV5-1 to TRBJ2-7; 7 positions match TRBD1. The CDR3 consists of 16 residues. Germline loops: CDR1 SGHRS, CDR2 YFSETQ. After removal of 4 bases from V and 2 bases from J, the junction contained 12 bases not matched to a gene. In DNA, the CDR3 is TGCGCCAGCAGCCGACCACAGGGGCCAACCACCTACGAGCAGTACTTC. Its translation: CASSRPQGPTTYEQYF.